Listed below are T cell receptor beta chains from one sample, sequenced in a study of cytotoxic CD8 clonotypes in ibrutinib-treated CLL. The repertoire was sequenced with immunoSEQ multiplex PCR; TCRdb's copy has only in-frame clones and lacks some. This sample has about 72,000 clones, with more than 75% found just once. The specimen comprised PBMCs, sampled at disease progression, from a patient treated with ibrutinib. The receptors come from a human donor with chronic lymphocytic leukemia. CDR3s include the opening cysteine and the closing phenylalanine or tryptophan. D genes are given only for firm matches. Clone size appears in some rows only: once, few, many, or a class for an expanded clone.

D: TRBD1
J: TRBJ2-7
size: few
V: TRBV4-1
DNA: TGCGCCAGCAGCCAAGATCGTGCCAGGGGGTACGAGCAGTACTTC
CDR3: CASSQDRARGYEQYF

D: -
J: TRBJ1-1
size: -
V: TRBV18
DNA: TGTGCCAGCTCACCGGGGGCTAGTCCCACTGAAGCTTTCTTT
CDR3: CASSPGASPTEAFF

D: -
J: TRBJ2-3
size: once
V: TRBV4-2
DNA: TGTGCCAGCAGCCAAGCCGACCCAGATACGCAGTATTTT
CDR3: CASSQADPDTQYF

D: -
J: TRBJ1-4
size: once
V: TRBV6-5
DNA: TGTGCCAGCAGTTACCAAATTGGTGAAAAACTGTTTTTT
CDR3: CASSYQIGEKLFF

D: -
J: TRBJ1-5
size: -
V: TRBV5-1
DNA: TGCGCCAGCAGTCCTGACTGGGATAGCAATCAGCCCCAGCATTTT
CDR3: CASSPDWDSNQPQHF

D: TRBD1
J: TRBJ1-4
size: -
V: TRBV25-1
DNA: TGTGCCAGCAGTGGTGACAGGGGGCGACATGAAAAACTGTTTTTT
CDR3: CASSGDRGRHEKLFF

D: -
J: TRBJ2-3
size: -
V: TRBV19
DNA: TGTGCCAGTAGTATACAGGGCACAGATACGCAGTATTTT
CDR3: CASSIQGTDTQYF

D: -
J: TRBJ1-1
size: -
V: TRBV19
DNA: TGTGCCAGTAGTTTTTCCCCGACTGGGGGGCGTGGAGCTTTCTTT
CDR3: CASSFSPTGGRGAFF

D: -
J: TRBJ1-4
size: -
V: TRBV5-1
DNA: TGCGCCAGCAGCTTGGAGGCCAGGGGTTGGGAAAAACTGTTTTTT
CDR3: CASSLEARGWEKLFF

D: -
J: TRBJ2-1
size: -
V: TRBV11-1
DNA: TGTGCCAGCAGCCTGGGACCAGAGCAGTTCTTC
CDR3: CASSLGPEQFF

D: -
J: TRBJ1-3
size: -
V: TRBV10-1
DNA: TGCGCCAGCGGGACCCCCAATGGAAACACCATATATTTT
CDR3: CASGTPNGNTIYF

D: -
J: TRBJ2-2
size: -
V: TRBV27
DNA: TGTGCCAGCAGTCCCGGGAGTGGAACCGGGGAGCTGTTTTTT
CDR3: CASSPGSGTGELFF

D: TRBD1
J: TRBJ1-1
size: -
V: TRBV19
DNA: TGTGCCAGTAGTCCTCGACAGGGGGTTGAAGCTTTCTTT
CDR3: CASSPRQGVEAFF

D: TRBD1
J: TRBJ2-1
size: -
V: TRBV7-6
DNA: TGTGCCAGCAGCTCTCCGACCCGGGACAGATACAATGAGCAGTTCTTC
CDR3: CASSSPTRDRYNEQFF

D: TRBD1
J: TRBJ2-7
size: -
V: TRBV7-7
DNA: TGTGCCAGCAGCTTAGGCCCGACAGGGGGCTACGAGCAGTACTTC
CDR3: CASSLGPTGGYEQYF

D: -
J: TRBJ2-1
size: -
V: TRBV27
DNA: TGTGCCAGCAGTGGGACTTTCTACAATGAGCAGTTCTTC
CDR3: CASSGTFYNEQFF

D: -
J: TRBJ2-5
size: -
V: TRBV10-2
DNA: TGCGCCAGCAGTGATTCAGGGAGTGAGACCCAGTACTTC
CDR3: CASSDSGSETQYF

D: TRBD2
J: TRBJ2-5
size: -
V: TRBV9
DNA: TGTGCCAGCAGCGTAGAGGAATGGGGACTAGCGGGGCAAGAGACCCAGTACTTC
CDR3: CASSVEEWGLAGQETQYF

D: -
J: TRBJ1-1
size: -
V: TRBV5-1
DNA: TGCGCCAGCAGCCCCCAGGGAAGGACTGAAGCTTTCTTT
CDR3: CASSPQGRTEAFF

D: -
J: TRBJ1-1
size: -
V: TRBV10-3
DNA: TGTGCCATCAAGGGGGGGACCGGTACTGAAGCTTTCTTT
CDR3: CAIKGGTGTEAFF

D: TRBD2
J: TRBJ2-3
size: -
V: TRBV5-1
DNA: TGCGCCAGCTTCGAGGCTAGCGGGAGGGCAGATACGCAGTATTTT
CDR3: CASFEASGRADTQYF

D: -
J: TRBJ2-2
size: -
V: TRBV7-8
DNA: TGTGCCAGCAGCTTAGGGGTTGCGAGTGAAACCGGGGAGCTGTTTTTT
CDR3: CASSLGVASETGELFF

D: TRBD1
J: TRBJ1-2
size: -
V: TRBV11-2
DNA: TGTGCCAGCAGCTTAGATACCACAGGGGGGGCCCAAGGCTATGGCTACACCTTC
CDR3: CASSLDTTGGAQGYGYTF

D: TRBD1
J: TRBJ1-5
size: -
V: TRBV11-2
DNA: TGTGCCAGCAGCTTTCTCCCGACAGGGAACAATCAGCCCCAGCATTTT
CDR3: CASSFLPTGNNQPQHF

D: -
J: TRBJ1-6
size: few
V: TRBV2
DNA: TGTGCCACCCGACAAGTTAATTCACCCCTCCACTTT
CDR3: CATRQVNSPLHF

D: -
J: TRBJ2-1
size: -
V: TRBV6-5
DNA: TGTGCCAGCAGTTACTCGGGGAATGAGCAGTTCTTC
CDR3: CASSYSGNEQFF

D: -
J: TRBJ2-7
size: -
V: TRBV4-1
DNA: TGCGCCAGCAGCCAAGTGACAGGCAGCTCCTACGAGCAGTACTTC
CDR3: CASSQVTGSSYEQYF

D: TRBD1
J: TRBJ2-4
size: few
V: TRBV2
DNA: TGTGCCAGCAGTCCACGGACAGGGACTCCCCTCCGGTCAAACATTCAGTACTTC
CDR3: CASSPRTGTPLRSNIQYF